The rows below give T cell receptor beta chains drawn from one sample of a study of shared clonotypes between healthy human individuals. Sequenced by immunoSEQ multiplex PCR; TCRdb stores in-frame clones only, minus some. The data contain a few million clones, about 92% of them seen just once; the ten biggest clones take up 0.39%. The sequenced material came from naive CD4+ T cells from PBMCs. These receptors were obtained from a man between 18 and 35 years old in good health. Some clones in this sample may be carry-over from other donors' samples. CDR3s include the opening cysteine and the closing phenylalanine or tryptophan. Fields, in order: J gene, V gene, clone size, D gene, CDR3 protein, CDR3 DNA. A D gene is named only where the DNA matches it firmly. Clone size is given for some rows only: seen once, a few or many times, or a class if the clone is expanded.

>TRBJ2-1|TRBV29-1|-|TRBD2
CSVGGTSGRANEQFF
TGCAGCGTTGGGGGGACTAGCGGGAGGGCCAATGAGCAGTTCTTC
>TRBJ2-7|TRBV2|-|TRBD2
CASRLAGLYEQYF
TGTGCCAGCAGACTAGCGGGATTGTACGAGCAGTACTTC
>TRBJ1-5|TRBV7-9|few|-
CASSLDGLYSQHF
TGTGCCAGCAGCTTAGACGGTTTGTACAGCCAGCATTTT
>TRBJ2-2|TRBV14|-|-
CASSPREFTGELFF
TGTGCCAGCAGCCCGAGGGAATTCACCGGGGAGCTGTTTTTT
>TRBJ2-3|TRBV4-3|-|TRBD2
CASSHTLAGGGDTQYF
TGCGCCAGCAGCCATACCCTAGCGGGAGGTGGGGATACGCAGTATTTT
>TRBJ2-3|TRBV6-1|-|TRBD1
CASSVISGTAFTDTQYF
TGTGCCAGCAGTGTCATTTCCGGGACAGCCTTCACAGATACGCAGTATTTT
>TRBJ2-1|TRBV4-1|-|-
CASSDRRAGSYNEQFF
TGCGCCAGCAGTGACCGTAGGGCCGGATCCTACAATGAGCAGTTCTTC
>TRBJ2-3|TRBV4-1|-|-
CASSQERIADTQYF
TGCGCCAGCAGCCAAGAGCGGATCGCAGATACGCAGTATTTT
>TRBJ2-7|TRBV2|-|TRBD2
CASSVLAGESYEQYF
TGTGCCAGCAGTGTGCTAGCGGGAGAGTCCTACGAGCAGTACTTC
>TRBJ2-2|TRBV7-7|-|-
CASSFVSTGELFF
TGTGCCAGCAGCTTCGTGTCAACCGGGGAGCTGTTTTTT
>TRBJ1-2|TRBV14|-|-
CASSQVNFRGGYTF
TGTGCCAGCAGCCAAGTGAATTTTCGCGGCGGCTACACCTTC
>TRBJ2-1|TRBV28|-|TRBD2
CASSNRTSGRNEQFF
TGTGCCAGCAGTAACCGGACTAGCGGGAGGAATGAGCAGTTCTTC
>TRBJ1-1|TRBV6-1|-|-
CASSEDRGWTEAFF
TGTGCCAGCAGTGAAGATCGGGGTTGGACTGAAGCTTTCTTT
>TRBJ1-1|TRBV28|few|-
CASSPLGHTEAFF
TGTGCCAGCAGCCCCCTCGGTCACACTGAAGCTTTCTTT
>TRBJ1-4|TRBV29-1|-|-
CSVEGANEKLFF
TGCAGCGTTGAGGGGGCTAATGAAAAACTGTTTTTT
>TRBJ2-3|TRBV2|-|TRBD2
CASSGGSGRPGDTQYF
TGTGCCAGCAGTGGGGGTAGCGGGAGGCCCGGGGATACGCAGTATTTT
>TRBJ2-7|TRBV25-1|-|-
CASSEPGARYEQYF
TGTGCCAGCAGTGAACCGGGGGCGCGGTACGAGCAGTACTTC
>TRBJ2-7|TRBV10-1|-|TRBD2
CASSHSRGGRIHEQYF
TGCGCCAGCAGTCATTCCCGGGGCGGGAGAATCCACGAGCAGTACTTC
>TRBJ1-2|TRBV28|-|-
CASSIESAGGHGYTF
TGTGCCAGCAGCATTGAATCGGCGGGGGGGCATGGCTACACCTTC
>TRBJ2-3|TRBV29-1|-|-
CSAGQGRGDTQYF
TGCAGCGCTGGCCAGGGCCGGGGAGATACGCAGTATTTT
>TRBJ1-5|TRBV30|-|-
CAWSVRASNQPQHF
TGTGCCTGGAGTGTCAGGGCTTCAAATCAGCCCCAGCATTTT
>TRBJ2-7|TRBV2|few|TRBD2
CASSLESGRTSEQYF
TGTGCCAGCTCCCTAGAAAGCGGGAGAACGTCCGAGCAGTACTTC
>TRBJ1-5|TRBV5-3|-|-
CARSRVCGQSNQPQHF
TGTGCCAGAAGCCGAGTTTGTGGGCAGTCGAATCAGCCCCAGCATTTT
>TRBJ2-5|TRBV5-4|-|-
CASFPWGRQETQYF
TGTGCCAGCTTCCCTTGGGGGAGACAGGAGACCCAGTACTTC
>TRBJ1-1|TRBV6-1|-|TRBD1
CARMTGDLKNTEAFF
TGTGCCAGGATGACAGGGGACCTAAAGAACACTGAAGCTTTCTTT
>TRBJ2-1|TRBV5-4|-|TRBD2
CASASGSRDEQFF
TGTGCCAGCGCTAGCGGGAGTCGGGATGAGCAGTTCTTC
>TRBJ2-2|TRBV11-2|-|-
CASSPLTRGYGELFF
TGTGCCAGCAGCCCCCTGACTAGAGGGTACGGGGAGCTGTTTTTT
>TRBJ2-7|TRBV15|-|-
CATSRDLSGKQYF
TGTGCCACCAGCAGAGACCTTAGCGGTAAGCAGTACTTC
>TRBJ2-2|TRBV28|-|-
CASSFMVNTGELFF
TGTGCCAGCAGTTTTATGGTTAACACCGGGGAGCTGTTTTTT
>TRBJ2-7|TRBV28|-|-
CASSLPSTPYEQYF
TGTGCCAGCAGTTTGCCGTCCACCCCCTACGAGCAGTACTTC
>TRBJ1-1|TRBV10-3|-|-
CAISESSSNTEAFF
TGTGCCATCAGTGAGTCGAGCAGCAACACTGAAGCTTTCTTT
>TRBJ2-1|TRBV10-3|-|TRBD2
CATGPGGNEQFF
TGTGCCACGGGACCGGGGGGCAATGAGCAGTTCTTC
>TRBJ2-7|TRBV5-1|-|TRBD1
CASSWDRSYEQYF
TGCGCCAGCAGCTGGGACAGATCCTACGAGCAGTACTTC
>TRBJ1-5|TRBV5-1|few|TRBD1
CASSLEGGGQPQHF
TGCGCCAGCAGCTTGGAAGGGGGCGGTCAGCCCCAGCATTTT
>TRBJ2-7|TRBV5-4|-|TRBD2
CASSPGGTSGPYEQYF
TGTGCCAGCAGCCCCGGAGGGACTAGCGGCCCCTACGAGCAGTACTTC
>TRBJ2-5|TRBV5-5|-|TRBD1
CASTPRTGDRQTQYF
TGTGCCAGCACCCCTCGGACAGGGGACAGACAGACCCAGTACTTC
>TRBJ2-2|TRBV28|-|TRBD1
CASSSPGQGVGELFF
TGTGCCAGCAGTTCCCCTGGACAGGGGGTCGGGGAGCTGTTTTTT
>TRBJ2-7|TRBV7-8|-|-
CASSLWLASSYEQYF
TGTGCCAGCAGCTTGTGGCTAGCGAGCTCCTACGAGCAGTACTTC
>TRBJ1-5|TRBV7-2|-|-
CASSFHPSYQPQHF
TGTGCCAGCAGCTTTCATCCAAGTTATCAGCCCCAGCATTTT
>TRBJ2-1|TRBV4-1|-|-
CASSGGRSAYNEQFF
TGCGCCAGCAGCGGTGGGAGATCCGCCTACAATGAGCAGTTCTTC
>TRBJ2-7|TRBV28|-|-
CASTPGGTVSYEQYF
TGTGCCAGCACCCCGGGCGGGACAGTTTCCTACGAGCAGTACTTC
>TRBJ1-2|TRBV19|-|-
CASSMRQNYGYTF
TGTGCCAGTAGTATGAGGCAGAACTATGGCTACACCTTC
>TRBJ2-5|TRBV9|-|-
CASSPRMAETQYF
TGTGCCAGCAGCCCCCGAATGGCGGAGACCCAGTACTTC
>TRBJ1-5|TRBV4-3|-|-
CASSQDMTGGYQPQHF
TGCGCCAGCAGCCAAGATATGACAGGAGGGTATCAGCCCCAGCATTTT
>TRBJ1-5|TRBV28|-|-
CASISFGNQPQHF
TGTGCCAGCATCAGTTTTGGCAATCAGCCCCAGCATTTT
>TRBJ2-7|TRBV28|-|-
CASSESYEQYF
TGTGCCAGCAGTGAGAGCTACGAGCAGTACTTC
>TRBJ2-2|TRBV5-1|once|-
CASSLDEASNTGELFF
TGCGCCAGCAGCTTGGATGAAGCGTCGAACACCGGGGAGCTGTTTTTT
>TRBJ2-4|TRBV28|-|-
CATNRSAKNIQYF
TGTGCCACCAACCGATCAGCCAAAAACATTCAGTACTTC
>TRBJ2-3|TRBV9|-|TRBD2
CASSELAGPDTQYF
TGTGCCAGCAGCGAACTAGCGGGGCCGGATACGCAGTATTTT
>TRBJ1-1|TRBV6-5|few|-
CASSYLDTTEAFF
TGTGCCAGCAGTTACTTGGATACCACTGAAGCTTTCTTT
>TRBJ1-5|TRBV7-8|-|-
CASSLGRLSNQPQHF
TGTGCCAGCAGCTTAGGCAGGTTGAGCAATCAGCCCCAGCATTTT
>TRBJ1-2|TRBV19|-|TRBD1
CASSRDRVNGYTF
TGTGCCAGTAGTCGAGACAGGGTTAATGGCTACACCTTC